The 17 T cell receptor beta chains in this list originate from one sample, sequenced in a study of blood T cell repertoires in COVID-19. Produced via immunoSEQ multiplex PCR; TCRdb's table is partial and in-frame only. This sample has 70,000 to 75,000 clones, with approximately 90% found just once. Sequencing was performed on peripheral blood. The receptor set was obtained from a woman under 30 with acute or convalescent COVID-19.

The genes are TRBV30 and TRBJ2-3, with TRBD2 identical over 7 bases. V lost 5 bases to trimming and J lost 1 base; unmatched junction nucleotides: 9. The V gene's germline CDR1 is GTSNPN and CDR2 SVGIG (reference sequence). The CDR3 is made up of 15 amino acids. CDR3 DNA sequence: TGTGCCTGGTCAAACGGGGGGTCGGGCACAGATACGCAGTATTTT. It specifies CAWSNGGSGTDTQYF.

This clone rates as medium-sized. V gene TRBV3-1 (or the pseudogene TRBV3-2) combines with J gene TRBJ2-2; D might be TRBD2 (6 bases). This CDR3 comprises 13 residues. CDR1 and CDR2 from the germline V gene are LGHDT and YNNKEL (reference sequence). The V and J ends lost 8 bases and 6 bases respectively, with 13 bases between them. CDR3 nucleotide sequence: TGTGCCAGCCAAAACATAGCGGCCGGGGAGCTGTTTTTT. Its translation: CASQNIAAGELFF.

This chain links TRBV25-1 with TRBJ1-1, with D unclear. V lost 3 bases and J 0 bases, leaving 8 bases between the germline ends. CDR3 length equals 14 residues. From germline, CDR1 is MGHDK and CDR2 SYGVNS. The CDR3, as DNA: TGTGCCAGCAGTGATTACAGCATGAACACTGAAGCTTTCTTT. Translated: CASSDYSMNTEAFF. Combining the CDR3 with reference TRBV25-1 and TRBJ1-1 gives the whole variable domain EADIYQTPRYLVIGTGKKITLECSQTMGHDKMYWYQQDPGMELHLIHYSYGVNSTEKGDLSSESTVSRIRTEHFPLTLESARPSHTSQYLCASSDYSMNTEAFFGQGTRLTVV.

Comments on this clone: Other DNA sequences in this specimen translate into the identical CDR3. V and J are TRBV6-2 or TRBV6-3 and TRBJ2-1; 7 bases line up with TRBD2. The ends lost 0 bases at V and 3 bases at J; junction bases unmatched: 8. The CDR3 runs to 17 residues. Germline CDR1 is MNHEY and CDR2 is SVGEGT. The CDR3, as DNA: TGTGCCAGCAGTTACTCTCCTCCTAGCGGAATCTACAATGAGCAGTTCTTC. It encodes CASSYSPPSGIYNEQFF.

The chain joins TRBV6-5 to TRBJ1-4; TRBD1 might be the D (6 bases). CDR3 length: 13 amino acids. V was cut by 10 bases and J by 10 bases, with 19 bases left in between. Germline V gives CDR1 MNHEY, CDR2 SVGAGI. DNA of the CDR3: TGTGCCACCGGCGGGGGGCAGAAAAGAAAACTGTTTTTT. Protein product: CATGGGQKRKLFF.

The chain is built from TRBV6-5 and TRBJ1-1, with D uncertain. CDR1 MNHEY and CDR2 SVGAGI come from the germline V gene. The CDR3 spans 13 residues. V shed 6 bases and J shed 1 base, with 9 bases lying between them. The CDR3 sequence: CASRIPGNTEAFF. The CDR3 DNA reads TGTGCCAGCAGGATCCCAGGGAACACTGAAGCTTTCTTT.

V usage is TRBV7-5 and J usage is TRBJ1-6; no check of the table's D call, TRBD1, against the DNA was made. TRBV7-5 is termed a pseudogene. The length of the CDR3 is 15 residues. CDR3 residues: CARRNHSSYNSPLHF. As DNA, the CDR3 is TGTGCCAGAAGGAATCACAGCTCCTATAATTCACCCCTCCACTTT.

The chain uses TRBV30 and TRBJ1-1, with D uncertain. The CDR3 has 11 residues. Looked up from germline, CDR1 is GTSNPN and CDR2 is SVGIG (reference sequence). V shed 4 bases and J shed 3 bases, with 6 bases lying between them. The CDR3 loop is CAWIYHTEAFF. In DNA, the CDR3 is TGTGCCTGGATCTACCACACTGAAGCTTTCTTT. Combining the CDR3 with reference TRBV30 and TRBJ1-1 gives the whole variable domain SQTIHQWPATLVQPVGSPLSLECTVEGTSNPNLYWYRQAAGRGLQLLFYSVGIGQISSEVPQNLSASRPQDRQFILSSKKLLLSDSGFYLCAWIYHTEAFFGQGTRLTVV.

This sequence joins TRBV19 and TRBJ1-2, with 9 nucleotides matching TRBD1. The CDR3 has 15 residues. The V gene's germline CDR1 is LNHDA and CDR2 SQIVND (reference sequence). Trimming cost V 6 bases and J 3 bases; bases outside gene matches: 8. The CDR3 DNA sequence: TGTGCCAGTAGGCTATCAACAGGGGGCGACTATGGCTACACCTTC. This codes for CASRLSTGGDYGYTF.

The rearrangement links TRBV11-2 to TRBJ1-1, with TRBD1 matching over 10 bases. The V segment lost 5 bases and the J segment 4 bases; nucleotides outside the gene matches: 4. Germline V gene data show CDR1 as SGHAT and CDR2 as FQNNGV. The CDR3 loop spans 14 amino acids. The DNA for the CDR3 is TGTGCCAGCAGCCCGCGGACAGGGGGCACTGAAGCTTTCTTT. Protein: CASSPRTGGTEAFF.

The chain uses TRBV6-5 and TRBJ2-7; TRBD1 agrees at 8 bases. CDR1 MNHEY and CDR2 SVGAGI come from the germline V gene. V gave up 6 bases and J gave up 1 base; unmatched junction bases: 5. The CDR3 has 14 residues. CDR3 DNA: TGTGCCAGCAGACTAAACAGGGGGTCCTACGAGCAGTACTTC. Translated, it gives CASRLNRGSYEQYF.

The chain links TRBV18 to TRBJ2-2, with TRBD1 as a possible D gene (6 bases). This CDR3 comprises 17 residues. The V gene's germline CDR1 is KGHSH and CDR2 LQKENI. Between the trimmed V and J ends, which lost 6 bases and 5 bases, there was a span of 22 bases. The CDR3 bases are TGTGCCAGCTCCCTTACGAGGGGGATCGGTGAGACCGGGGAGCTGTTTTTT. It is translated as CASSLTRGIGETGELFF.

This rearrangement joins TRBV19 to TRBJ1-2, with 8 bases identical to TRBD1. The CDR3 extends over 17 amino acids. The V gene end was trimmed by 5 bases and the J gene end by 2 bases; junction bases not matched to a gene: 13. Per germline, CDR1 LNHDA and CDR2 SQIVND (reference sequence). CDR3 bases: TGTGCCAGTAGTGCCTACAGGGGGGAAGTCCCCAACTATGGCTACACCTTC. Translating gives CASSAYRGEVPNYGYTF.

The rearrangement joins TRBV6-6 to TRBJ2-6; D gene unclear. With 5 bases removed from V and 0 bases from J, the gap between germline ends came to 14 bases. Germline loops: CDR1 MNHNY, CDR2 SVGAGI (reference sequence). This CDR3 spans 17 amino acids. CDR3 coding DNA: TGTGCCAGCAGTCCGCAGGTCTTCGGCTCTGGGGCCAACGTCCTGACTTTC. Protein product: CASSPQVFGSGANVLTF.

This rearrangement joins TRBV7-2 to TRBJ2-3; TRBD2 matches at 13 bases. Germline V lookup: CDR1 SGHTA, CDR2 FQGNSA. The CDR3 totals 19 residues. The junction had 11 bases not matched to a gene; V was cut back by 5 bases and J by 0 bases. This CDR3 is CASSTRLAGGPTSTDTQYF. CDR3 sequence (DNA): TGTGCCAGCAGCACCAGACTAGCGGGAGGACCTACTAGCACAGATACGCAGTATTTT.

V and J are TRBV9 and TRBJ2-1, with 8 bases matching TRBD2. This CDR3 region has 16 residues. Trimming took 3 bases from V and 0 from J; bases not matched to a gene: 5. Germline V gene lookup returns CDR1 SGDLS and CDR2 YYNGEE. The DNA for the CDR3 is TGTGCCAGCAGCGCGAGACTAGCGAGCTCCTACAATGAGCAGTTCTTC. Amino acids: CASSARLASSYNEQFF.

The genes are TRBV6-2 or TRBV6-3 and TRBJ2-3, with 9 bases that match TRBD1. In germline, CDR1 is MNHEY, CDR2 SVGEGT. V dropped 6 bases and J dropped 3; count of bases not matched to a gene: 4. The CDR3 loop spans 14 amino acids. CDR3 region: CASSVTGGTDTQYF. The CDR3 DNA sequence: TGTGCCAGCAGCGTGACAGGGGGTACAGATACGCAGTATTTT.